The clone carrying this T cell receptor beta chain turned up a few times. No antigen is known for it. This sample is part of a study of T cells in Graves' hyperthyroidism and ophthalmopathy. V was trimmed by 1 base and J by 14 bases, leaving 16 bases between them. The CDR3 runs to 13 residues. Germline V CDR1 and CDR2: LNHDA, SQIVND (reference sequence). The CDR3 regions of TCR beta were amplified from RNA transcripts. When the TCR CDR3 underwent first-round RT-PCR, the HTBI primer set was used. TCRdb re-called the multiplex PCR reads through MiXCR, storing one row per CDR3 protein. The repertoire consists of fewer than 600,000 distinct CDR3 sequences, with around an eighth occurring once and the leading ten covering around a sixth. Study-wide results and caveats: Blood samples included most of the expanded thyroid clonotypes exceeding 0.001. Median prediction lead before ophthalmopathy onset was 6.5 to 7 months with the model.

The V call is TRBV19, the J call TRBJ2-3; D gene uncertain. The origin of this receptor is a woman aged 18-29 years with Graves' hyperthyroidism. Sequencing was carried out using blood. The CDR3 DNA follows: TGTGCCAGTAGTATAGGGGGTCAAAGTCGTCGGTATTTT. As protein: CASSIGGQSRRYF.